A single sample is the source of the 19 T cell receptor beta chains below, sequenced in a study of blood T cell repertoires in COVID-19. The repertoire was sequenced with immunoSEQ multiplex PCR; TCRdb's copy has only in-frame clones and lacks some. The repertoire holds a few hundred thousand clones, with about 85% as singletons. The sequencing sample was made of peripheral blood. These receptors all come from a young man with active or convalescent COVID-19.

This clone appeared once. The chain recombines TRBV7-9 with TRBJ1-2, with unresolved D. The germline CDR1 and CDR2 sequences are SEHNR and FQNEAQ (reference sequence). The CDR3 has 14 residues. The V end lost 1 base, the J end lost 6 bases, and 12 bases lay between the germline ends. The CDR3 DNA is TGTGCCAGCAGCTTAGTTGAGGCATTCAATGGCTACACCTTC. Its protein is CASSLVEAFNGYTF. The whole variable domain, remainder taken from reference TRBV7-9 and TRBJ1-2, is DTGVSQNPRHKITKRGQNVTFRCDPISEHNRLYWYRQTLGQGPEFLTYFQNEAQLEKSRLLSDRFSAERPKGSFSTLEIQRTEQGDSAMYLCASSLVEAFNGYTFGSGTRLTVV.

The chain links TRBV24-1 to TRBJ1-2, with 7 bases aligning to TRBD1. Trimming at V came to 3 bases and at J to 6 bases, leaving 9 bases not matched to a gene. Looked up from germline, CDR1 is KGHDR and CDR2 is SFDVKD. The CDR3 is made up of 15 amino acids. CDR3 loop: CATSDPRTGVDGYTF. The CDR3 DNA reads as TGTGCCACCAGTGATCCCCGAACAGGGGTAGATGGCTACACCTTC.

This rearrangement joins TRBV24-1 to TRBJ2-3; TRBD2 matches 9 bases. This CDR3 is built from 17 residues. Trimming removed 3 bases from V and 9 bases from J; junction bases left unmatched: 15. CDR1 is KGHDR and CDR2 is SFDVKD in the germline V gene. The DNA for the CDR3 is TGTGCCACCAGTGATCCTCAACCGGGACTAGCAGGAGAGACGCAGTATTTT. This codes for CATSDPQPGLAGETQYF.

The chain carries TRBV4-3 and TRBJ1-1; D not resolved. This CDR3 is 16 amino acids long. Germline V gene data show CDR1 as LGHNA and CDR2 as YSLEER. Trimming cost V 1 base and J 5 bases, with 17 bases left between them. CDR3 sequence: CASSQVGRLVRTEAFF. DNA for the CDR3: TGCGCCAGCAGCCAAGTGGGCAGGCTGGTTCGTACTGAAGCTTTCTTT.

The chain recombines TRBV29-1 with TRBJ2-7, with TRBD1 identical over 9 bases. Germline CDR1 SQVTM, CDR2 ANQGSEA. The CDR3 extends over 15 amino acids. The junction had 7 bases not matched to a gene; V was cut back by 1 base and J by 3 bases. DNA for the CDR3: TGCAGCGTTGAAGGGGTGGCGACAGGGGGCTACGAGCAGTACTTC. This sequence encodes CSVEGVATGGYEQYF.

The rearrangement joins TRBV14 to TRBJ2-5, with D unclear. Germline values: CDR1 SGHDN, CDR2 FVKESK. V was pared by 0 bases and J by 1 base, with 12 bases between. This CDR3 spans 16 amino acids. CDR3 residues: CASSQDPALRQETQYF. As DNA, the CDR3 is TGTGCCAGCAGCCAAGATCCAGCGCTCCGCCAAGAGACCCAGTACTTC.

The rearrangement joins TRBV9 to TRBJ2-1; 8 bases are a match to TRBD2. The germline CDR1 and CDR2 sequences are SGDLS and YYNGEE. J gave up 4 bases and V 0 bases, and 3 bases lay outside the gene matches. This CDR3 is built from 15 residues. This chain's CDR3 is CASSVGSGTYNEQFF. The CDR3 DNA reads TGTGCCAGCAGCGTAGGTAGCGGGACTTACAATGAGCAGTTCTTC.

This chain uses TRBV6-2 or TRBV6-3 with TRBJ2-1; 10 bases are shared with TRBD2. J lost 6 bases, V lost 5 bases, and 7 bases had no gene match. CDR1 is MNHEY, CDR2 SVGEGT, per germline. This CDR3 is 15 amino acids long. The CDR3 loop reads CASSGAGGLGNEQFF. CDR3 sequence (DNA): TGTGCCAGCAGTGGAGCGGGGGGGCTCGGCAATGAGCAGTTCTTC.

The chain uses TRBV2 and TRBJ1-6, with D possibly TRBD1 on 6 matching bases. Germline assignment: CDR1 SNHLY and CDR2 FYNNEI. The germline V and J ends were trimmed by 5 bases and 8 bases, with 13 bases remaining between them. The CDR3 covers 14 residues. CDR3 sequence: CASSLQGYDSPLHF. In DNA, the CDR3 is TGTGCCAGCAGTCTTCAGGGGTACGATTCACCCCTCCACTTT.

The chain has TRBV20-1 and TRBJ1-1; TRBD1 might be the D (6 bases). Trimming removed 2 bases from V and 8 bases from J, with 9 bases in between. CDR1 DFQATT and CDR2 SNEGSKA come from the germline V gene (reference sequence). The CDR3 loop spans 11 amino acids. The CDR3 reads CSARLRGEAFF. CDR3 bases: TGCAGTGCTAGACTAAGGGGGGAAGCTTTCTTT.

J is TRBJ1-6 and V is TRBV7-3, with 12 bases matching TRBD1. The CDR3 consists of 15 residues. Germline CDR1 and CDR2: SGHTA and FQGTGA. Unmatched junction bases numbered 3, after V lost 5 bases and J lost 7 bases. CDR3 sequence reads: CASSTGTGGNSPLHF. Written as DNA, the CDR3 is TGTGCCAGCAGCACAGGGACAGGGGGCAATTCACCCCTCCACTTT.

The V gene is TRBV7-6, the J gene TRBJ1-1; 7 positions match TRBD1. With V trimmed by 3 bases and J by 5 bases, 9 bases remained unmatched. The CDR3 has 15 amino acids. Germline assignment: CDR1 SGHVS and CDR2 FNYEAQ. The DNA of the CDR3 is TGTGCCAGCAGCTTTCATAACAGGGGTAGGACTGAAGCTTTCTTT. Its protein product is CASSFHNRGRTEAFF.

This clone was detected once. This chain connects TRBV30 to TRBJ2-5; the match to TRBD2 covers 8 bases. V was clipped by 0 bases and J by 5 bases; unmatched bases: 5. Germline CDR1 is GTSNPN and CDR2 is SVGIG (reference sequence). The CDR3 sequence is 14 residues long. The CDR3 bases are TGTGCCTGGAGTGTACCAGCGGGGGCGGAGACCCAGTACTTC. It is translated as CAWSVPAGAETQYF.

The gene calls are TRBV5-4 and TRBJ2-5; 7 positions match TRBD2. CDR3 size: 13 residues. Looked up from germline, CDR1 is SGHNT and CDR2 is YYREEE (reference sequence). With 1 base clipped from V and 5 bases from J, the junction kept 2 bases outside the gene matches. CDR3 loop: CASSLISGETQYF. CDR3 DNA sequence: TGTGCCAGCAGCTTGATTAGCGGGGAGACCCAGTACTTC.

The chain has TRBV19 and TRBJ2-7; possible D gene TRBD1, 6 bases. The CDR3 has 14 residues. The germline CDR1 and CDR2 sequences are LNHDA and SQIVND (reference sequence). Trimming shortened V by 3 bases and J by 0 bases, and 9 bases separated the two germline ends. The CDR3 sequence: CASSIQGSSYEQYF. The CDR3 nucleotides are TGTGCCAGTAGTATCCAGGGGAGCTCCTACGAGCAGTACTTC.

The chain joins TRBV10-3 to TRBJ1-2; 7 nucleotides align to TRBD1. Germline assignment: CDR1 ENHRY and CDR2 SYGVKD. The CDR3 runs to 13 residues. Unmatched junction bases numbered 2, after V lost 0 bases and J lost 7 bases. The CDR3 region is CAISESGGSGYTF. In DNA form, the CDR3 reads TGTGCCATCAGTGAGTCAGGGGGCAGTGGCTACACCTTC.

The table lists this clone with a few counts. The chain uses TRBV7-9 and TRBJ2-3; 7 bases fit TRBD2. V was clipped by 2 bases and J by 6 bases; unmatched bases: 5. CDR1 SEHNR and CDR2 FQNEAQ come from the germline V gene (reference sequence). The CDR3 contains 14 residues. In nucleotides, the CDR3 is TGTGCCAGCAGCTTAATTGACGGGAGGGATACGCAGTATTTT. Translating gives CASSLIDGRDTQYF.

The CDR3 protein is CASSTRVSGSYEQYF. The CDR3 region has the DNA TGCGCCAGCAGCACCCGGGTTAGCGGCTCCTACGAGCAGTACTTC. The chain uses TRBV5-1 and TRBJ2-7, with TRBD2 as a possible D gene (6 bases). Trimming stripped 4 bases from V and 0 bases from J, with 14 bases between. There are 15 residues in the CDR3. Germline CDR1 is SGHRS and CDR2 is YFSETQ.

This clone was detected a few times. J is TRBJ1-5 and V is TRBV6-2 or TRBV6-3; 11 bases map to TRBD1. Germline values: CDR1 MNHEY, CDR2 SVGEGT. The CDR3 loop spans 16 amino acids. V lost 3 bases, J lost 4 bases, and 5 bases stayed unmatched. The CDR3 is CASSYYGTGGNQPQHF. CDR3 sequence (DNA): TGTGCCAGCAGTTATTACGGGACAGGGGGTAATCAGCCCCAGCATTTT.